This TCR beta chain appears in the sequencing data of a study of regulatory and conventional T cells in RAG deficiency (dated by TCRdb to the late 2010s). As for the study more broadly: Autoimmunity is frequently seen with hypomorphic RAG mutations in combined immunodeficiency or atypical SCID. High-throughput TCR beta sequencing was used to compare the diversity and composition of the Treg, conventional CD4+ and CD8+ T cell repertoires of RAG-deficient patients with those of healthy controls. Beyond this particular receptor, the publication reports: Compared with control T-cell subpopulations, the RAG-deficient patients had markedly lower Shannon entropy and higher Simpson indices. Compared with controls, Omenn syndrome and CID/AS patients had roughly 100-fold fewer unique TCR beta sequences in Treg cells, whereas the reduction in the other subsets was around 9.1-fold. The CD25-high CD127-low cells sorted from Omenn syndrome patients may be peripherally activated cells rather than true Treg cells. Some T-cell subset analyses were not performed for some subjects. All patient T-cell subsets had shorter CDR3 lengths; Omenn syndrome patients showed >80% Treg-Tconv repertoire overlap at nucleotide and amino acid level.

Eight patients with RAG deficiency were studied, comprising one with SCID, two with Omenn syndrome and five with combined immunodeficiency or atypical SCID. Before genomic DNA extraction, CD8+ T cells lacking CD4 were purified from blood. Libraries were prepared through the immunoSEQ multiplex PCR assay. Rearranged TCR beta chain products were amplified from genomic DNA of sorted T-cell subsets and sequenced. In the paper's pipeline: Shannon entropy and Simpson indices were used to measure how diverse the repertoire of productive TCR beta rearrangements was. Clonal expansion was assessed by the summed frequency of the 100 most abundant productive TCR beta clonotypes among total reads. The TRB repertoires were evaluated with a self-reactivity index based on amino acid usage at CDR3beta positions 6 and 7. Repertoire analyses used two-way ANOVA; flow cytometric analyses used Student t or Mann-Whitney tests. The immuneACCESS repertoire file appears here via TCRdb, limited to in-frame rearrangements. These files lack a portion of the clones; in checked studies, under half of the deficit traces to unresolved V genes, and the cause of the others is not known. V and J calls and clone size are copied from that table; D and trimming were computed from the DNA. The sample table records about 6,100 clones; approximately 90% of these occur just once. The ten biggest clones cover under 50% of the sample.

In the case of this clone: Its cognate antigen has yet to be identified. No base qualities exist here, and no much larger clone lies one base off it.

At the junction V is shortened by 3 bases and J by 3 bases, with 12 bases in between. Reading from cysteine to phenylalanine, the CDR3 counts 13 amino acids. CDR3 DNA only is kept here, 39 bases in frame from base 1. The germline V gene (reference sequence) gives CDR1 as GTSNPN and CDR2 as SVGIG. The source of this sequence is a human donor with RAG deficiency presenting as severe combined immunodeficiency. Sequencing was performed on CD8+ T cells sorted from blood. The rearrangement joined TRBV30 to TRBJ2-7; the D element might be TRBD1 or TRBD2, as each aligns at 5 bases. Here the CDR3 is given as CAWRGDGYYEQYF. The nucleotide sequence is TGTGCCTGGAGAGGGGACGGTTACTACGAGCAGTACTTC.